The 21 T cell receptor beta chains reported below all come from one sample, sequenced in a study of tumor and adjacent non-tumor tissue in lung cancer. No cell sorting was done before RNA was extracted from the tissue. Three rounds of nested PCR, following a modified ARM-PCR protocol, produced the TCRbeta library. In TCRdb, the multiplex PCR reads were re-called with MiXCR into one record per CDR3 protein. The repertoire consists of 84,000 or so distinct CDR3 sequences, with around three fifths occurring once and the leading ten covering about 16%. Input material: lung tumor tissue. These receptors originate from a man between 65 and 85 years old with non-small cell lung cancer.

Concerning this clonotype: A much larger clone lies a single base off, so this may be a read error. The conserved closing phenylalanine or tryptophan is absent in this CDR3, likely reflecting a read error. The rearrangement links TRBV30 to TRBJ1-5; weak D call: TRBD1 (6 bases). This CDR3 is built from 14 residues. Germline assignment: CDR1 GTSNPN and CDR2 SVGIG (reference sequence). V was clipped by 1 base and J by 6 bases, with 13 bases between them. The DNA of the CDR3 is TGTGCCTGGAGTGCGGTACAGGGTATTCAGCCCCAGCATATT. The encoded protein is CAWSAVQGIQPQHI.

This clonotype was detected only a few times. The chain recombines TRBV20-1 with TRBJ2-7; 10 bases line up with TRBD2. Per germline, CDR1 DFQATT and CDR2 SNEGSKA (reference sequence). The trim removed 3 bases at V and 5 bases at J, leaving 10 bases unmatched. The CDR3 has 15 amino acids. CDR3 DNA: TGCAGTGCTAGGAACCTAGCGGGAGCGTTTCACGAGCAGTACTTC. This translates into CSARNLAGAFHEQYF.

This clonotype was recorded only once. The junction departs from germline at one end; a sequencing error may be responsible. The chain uses TRBV6-5 and TRBJ1-2; perhaps TRBD1 as D (5 bases). CDR3 size: 14 residues. Per the germline V gene, CDR1 is MNHEY and CDR2 is SVGAGI. For the CDR3, the DNA is TGTGCCAGCAGTTATCGCAGGGCTCCCCATGGCTATACCTTC. Translation: CASSYRRAPHGYTF.

With regard to this clonotype: A read error may account for a junction end that differs from germline. The chain is built from TRBV5-6 and TRBJ2-5, with D perhaps assigned TRBD1 or TRBD2 (5 bases each). Germline V gene sequence: CDR1 SGHDT, CDR2 YYEEEE. The CDR3 length is 12 residues. CDR3 coding DNA: TGTGCCAGCAGCTTAGGCAGGGAGACCCGGTACTTC. This sequence encodes CASSLGRETRYF.

This clonotype was seen more than once but under ten times. A clone one base away is much larger, so this may be a read error. This rearrangement joins TRBV28 to TRBJ1-2, with 9 bases that match TRBD1. V trimming: 3 bases; J trimming: 7 bases; junction bases outside the gene matches: 9. In germline, CDR1 is MDHEN, CDR2 SYDVKM. The CDR3 extends over 15 amino acids. CDR3 nucleotides: TGTGCCAGCAGTTTCGACGGACAGGGGAAAGTTGGCTACACCTTC. It specifies CASSFDGQGKVGYTF.

This clonotype is medium-sized by share. The chain carries TRBV11-2 and TRBJ2-5, with D maybe TRBD2 (6 bases). CDR1 SGHAT and CDR2 FQNNGV come from the germline V gene. The ends were cut back, 5 bases at V and 2 bases at J, with 12 bases in the middle. The CDR3 runs to 14 residues. CDR3 in amino acids: CASSPRTIQETQYF. CDR3 in DNA: TGTGCCAGCAGCCCCAGGACTATACAAGAGACCCAGTACTTC.

This chain connects TRBV6-6 to TRBJ1-2, with 11 bases lining up with TRBD1. Germline-derived CDR1 and CDR2 are MNHNY and SVGAGI (reference sequence). The CDR3 is 13 amino acids. CDR3 DNA: TGTACCACCAGTTCCGGGACAGGGGGAGGCTACACCTTC. Amino acid sequence: CTTSSGTGGGYTF.

This clonotype was seen many times. One end of the junction varies from germline; a read error may be responsible. The chain combines TRBV7-9 with TRBJ2-3; no definite D call. CDR1 and CDR2 (germline): SEHNR, FQNEAQ (reference sequence). The CDR3 is made up of 11 amino acids. The CDR3 DNA reads as TGTGCCAGCGGTCGCACAGATTCGCAGTATTTT. Residues: CASGRTDSQYF.

This clonotype was observed many times. The V gene is TRBV20-1, the J gene TRBJ1-4; D may be TRBD1 (5 bases). There are 13 residues in the CDR3. Germline-derived CDR1 and CDR2 are DFQATT and SNEGSKA (reference sequence). Trimming shortened V by 5 bases and J by 8 bases, and 15 bases separated the two germline ends. In DNA form, the CDR3 reads TGCAGTGCTCGGGGACCCGAGGGGGAAAAACTGTTTTTT. This sequence encodes CSARGPEGEKLFF.

Regarding this clonotype: The germline gene is not matched at one end of the junction; a read error may be the cause. The chain links TRBV29-1 to TRBJ2-5; D possibly corresponds to TRBD2 (6 bases). The germline V gene has CDR1 SQVTM and CDR2 ANQGSEA. The CDR3 is made up of 14 amino acids. CDR3 nucleotides: TGCAGCCTTGAACGCCCCGACGGGAGAGAGACCCAGTACTTC. Amino acids: CSLERPDGRETQYF.

A remark on this clonotype: One junction end does not reproduce the germline sequence, and a read error may be involved. The chain uses TRBV7-8 and TRBJ1-5; no definite D call. CDR3 length equals 17 residues. From germline, CDR1 is SGHVS and CDR2 FQNEAQ. The CDR3 DNA is TGTGCCATCAGCTCGGGTCGGACTGAGTCACGCAATCAGCCCCAGCAGTTT. Translation gives CAISSGRTESRNQPQQF. Using reference TRBV7-8 and TRBJ1-5 for the parts outside the CDR3, the full variable domain is GAGVSQSPRYKVAKRGQDVALRCDPISGHVSLFWYQQALGQGPEFLTYFQNEAQLDKSGLPSDRFFAERPEGSVSTLKIQRTQQEDSAVYLCAISSGRTESRNQPQQFGDGTRLSIL.

The rearrangement links TRBV11-3 to TRBJ2-2, with 7 positions matching TRBD1. V lost 5 bases, J lost 5 bases, and 5 bases stayed unmatched. Germline V gives CDR1 SGHNT, CDR2 YENEEA. This CDR3 contains 14 residues. The CDR3 loop is CASSKQGKTGELFF. The CDR3 DNA is TGTGCCAGCAGCAAACAGGGGAAAACCGGGGAGCTGTTTTTT.

About this clonotype: At one boundary the junction diverges from the germline segment, which might be a read error. V usage is TRBV11-2 and J usage is TRBJ2-2, with D possibly TRBD2 on 6 matching bases. The CDR3 totals 12 residues. Germline V gives CDR1 SGHAT, CDR2 FQNNGV. In nucleotides, the CDR3 is TGCGCCAGCAGCCTCTATCGCCGGGAGCCGTTTTTT. Translating gives CASSLYRREPFF.

This clonotype appeared once. A much larger clone lies one base from this, so it may be a read error. The conserved phenylalanine or tryptophan normally closing the CDR3 is absent here, so this likely arose from a read error. The V call is TRBV20-1, the J call TRBJ2-3; the match to TRBD1 covers 11 bases. Trimming removed 6 bases from V and 5 bases from J; junction bases left unmatched: 7. In germline, CDR1 is DFQATT, CDR2 SNEGSKA (reference sequence). The CDR3 runs 14 residues. CDR3 bases: TGCAGTGCAACGGACAGGGGGCGCGGAGATACGCAGTATTTG. Translated, it gives CSATDRGRGDTQYL.

In regard to this clonotype: Just one base apart from a much larger clone, this may be a read error. The gene calls are TRBV10-1 and TRBJ2-1; a weak D match, TRBD2 (6 bases). The CDR3 is made up of 14 amino acids. Looked up from germline, CDR1 is WNHNN and CDR2 is SYGVQD (reference sequence). CDR3 nucleotide sequence: TGCGCCAGCTGTGAGGCAATCGGGGGACGCGAGCAGTTCTTC. Protein: CASCEAIGGREQFF.

This clonotype was counted a few times. The junction differs from germline at one of its ends, possibly a read error. This chain joins TRBV29-1 and TRBJ2-7, with 7 positions matching TRBD1. The CDR3 has 13 amino acids. CDR1 and CDR2 from the germline V gene are SQVTM and ANQGSEA. CDR3 loop: CSVWTGQEDERYF. CDR3 in DNA: TGCAGCGTCTGGACAGGACAGGAAGACGAGCGGTACTTC.

Turning to this clonotype: A junction boundary mismatches the germline segment, possibly from a read error. CDR3 DNA sequence: TGTGCTAGCAGGCAACGGGGCTGCTACGAGCAGTACTTC. Translated, it gives CASRQRGCYEQYF. The V and J genes are TRBV6-5 and TRBJ2-7, with D perhaps being TRBD1 or TRBD2 (5 bases each). The CDR3 consists of 13 residues. Germline V gene data show CDR1 as MNHEY and CDR2 as SVGAGI.

Points on this clonotype: At one of its ends the junction is not consistent with the germline gene, which may arise from a read error. The chain combines TRBV30 with TRBJ1-3; D ambiguous. This CDR3 is built from 11 residues. Per the germline V gene, CDR1 is GTSNPN and CDR2 is SVGIG (reference sequence). The CDR3 reads CARSSGNTIYF. In DNA form, the CDR3 reads TGTGCCAGGAGCTCTGGAAACACCATATATTTT.

For this clonotype: At one end, the junction sequence differs from germline, possibly due to a read error. The chain uses TRBV11-2 and TRBJ2-7; TRBD2 is a possible D gene (5 bases). Per germline, CDR1 SGHAT and CDR2 FQNNGV. The CDR3 has 15 residues. In DNA form, the CDR3 reads TGTACCAGCAGCCTAGTTTCTGGGAGCTCCTACGAGCAGTACTTC. Amino acids: CTSSLVSGSSYEQYF.

On this clonotype: Because it lacks the conserved phenylalanine or tryptophan at the end, this CDR3 is likely a read error. V usage is TRBV11-2 and J usage is TRBJ2-7; 8 bases match TRBD1. CDR3 length equals 14 residues. Germline V gene data show CDR1 as SGHAT and CDR2 as FQNNGV. V shed 5 bases and J 1 base; nucleotides not matched to a gene: 4. The CDR3 bases are TGTGCCAGCAGCCTAGGGACAGGTTCCTACGAGCAGTACCTC. Protein product: CASSLGTGSYEQYL.

Concerning this clonotype: A much larger clone is a single base away; this may be a read error. The CDR3 region has the DNA TGTGCCAGCAGCCTCCTACCGGGCAGGACCCTCACCGGGGAGCTGTTTTTT. This sequence encodes CASSLLPGRTLTGELFF. This chain connects TRBV5-4 to TRBJ2-2; no clear D. V lost 4 bases, J lost 4 bases, and 20 bases lay in between. The CDR3 has 17 residues. Germline loops: CDR1 SGHNT, CDR2 YYREEE (reference sequence). The full variable domain, with the rest looked up from reference TRBV5-4 and TRBJ2-2, is ETGVTQSPTHLIKTRGQQVTLRCSSQSGHNTVSWYQQALGQGPQFIFQYYREEENGRGNFPPRFSGLQFPNYSSELNVNALELDDSALYLCASSLLPGRTLTGELFFGEGSRLTVL.